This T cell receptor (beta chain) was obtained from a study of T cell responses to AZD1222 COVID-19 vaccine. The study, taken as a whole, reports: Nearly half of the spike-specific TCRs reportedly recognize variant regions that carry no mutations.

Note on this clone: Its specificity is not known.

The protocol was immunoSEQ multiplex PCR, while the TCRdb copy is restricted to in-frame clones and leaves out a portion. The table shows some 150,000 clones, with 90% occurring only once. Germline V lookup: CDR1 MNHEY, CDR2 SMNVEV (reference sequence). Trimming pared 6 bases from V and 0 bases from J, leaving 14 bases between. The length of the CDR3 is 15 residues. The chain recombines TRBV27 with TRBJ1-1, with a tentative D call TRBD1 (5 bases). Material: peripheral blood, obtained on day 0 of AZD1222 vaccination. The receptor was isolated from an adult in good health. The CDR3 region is CASRWDLDMNTEAFF. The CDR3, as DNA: TGTGCCAGCAGATGGGATTTGGACATGAACACTGAAGCTTTCTTT.